The T cell receptor (beta chain) under discussion was sequenced for a study of Graves' ophthalmopathy and Graves' hyperthyroidism. Overall study findings and caveats: The authors also found most expanded thyroid clonotypes above 0.001 frequency in blood. The model forecast ophthalmopathy progression, reaching roughly 64% sensitivity and approximately 72% specificity. Ophthalmopathy versus stable hyperthyroidism: 13-signature model gave less than 90% sensitivity, less than 82% specificity.

Amplification of the TCR beta CDR3 regions used RNA transcripts (as template). First-round RT-PCR relied on HTBI primers, and a second-round multiplex PCR came next. In TCRdb, the multiplex PCR reads were re-called with MiXCR into one record per CDR3 protein. The table shows about 740,000 distinct CDR3 sequences, with 40% occurring only once. Losses at the gene ends were 1 base for V and 8 bases for J; bases not matched to a gene: 5. Germline CDR1 MGHDK, CDR2 SYGVNS. This CDR3 is 14 amino acids long. No donor had other autoimmune disease, uncontrolled infection, pregnancy or lactation. Concerning this clonotype: Its antigen is undetermined.

The sample consisted of peripheral blood. V usage is TRBV25-1 and J usage is TRBJ1-2; 9 nucleotides match TRBD1. The clonotype was recovered from an adult man with Graves' ophthalmopathy. The CDR3 loop is CASSEWDRERGYTF. The CDR3 DNA is TGTGCCAGCAGTGAATGGGACAGGGAACGAGGCTACACCTTC.